These 3 T cell receptor beta chains were all obtained from the same sample, sequenced in a study of OX40 agonist ivuxolimab in advanced cancers. The repertoire was sequenced with immunoSEQ multiplex PCR; TCRdb's copy has only in-frame clones and lacks some. The repertoire has roughly 75,000 clones, around nine tenths of them found once; the top ten carry roughly 13%. This specimen consisted of CD4+ or CD8+ T cells sorted from blood, obtained in a trial of the OX40 agonist ivuxolimab. The source is an adult with an advanced solid tumor such as melanoma, head and neck, liver or kidney cancer.

The V call is TRBV28, the J call TRBJ2-3, with a possible D match to TRBD2 (6 bases). The CDR3 totals 14 residues. V was pared by 5 bases and J by 5 bases, with 14 bases between. The germline V gene has CDR1 MDHEN and CDR2 SYDVKM. CDR3 loop: CASSKGLELDTQYF. The CDR3 DNA sequence: TGTGCCAGCAGTAAGGGACTGGAGTTAGATACGCAGTATTTT.

This clone was observed once. The V and J genes are TRBV29-1 and TRBJ2-1, with D unclear. The V end was cut by 0 bases, the J end by 6 bases, with 3 bases between. This CDR3 is 11 amino acids long. The germline V gene has CDR1 SQVTM and CDR2 ANQGSEA. CDR3 DNA sequence: TGCAGCGTTGAAGAAGGCAATGAGCAGTTCTTC. This sequence encodes CSVEEGNEQFF.

This chain joins TRBV7-9 and TRBJ2-7; no firm D call. The length of the CDR3 is 14 residues. V gave up 8 bases and J gave up 2 bases, with 16 bases separating them. Germline V gene sequence: CDR1 SEHNR, CDR2 FQNEAQ (reference sequence). This CDR3 is CASSPPGHPYEQYF. CDR3 coding DNA: TGTGCCAGCTCCCCCCCGGGCCATCCCTACGAGCAGTACTTC.